This T cell receptor (beta chain) was obtained from a study of OX40 agonist ivuxolimab in advanced cancers. V was pared by 6 bases and J by 7 bases, with 19 bases between. This CDR3 is built from 15 residues. CDR1 and CDR2 from the germline V gene are MNHEY and SMNVEV (reference sequence). The table came from immunoSEQ multiplex PCR; TCRdb's copy has only in-frame clones and leaves some out. The sample contains roughly 70,000 clones, about 93% of which appear only once. The V call is TRBV27, the J call TRBJ1-5; perhaps TRBD1 as D (6 bases). The material was CD4+ or CD8+ T cells sorted from blood, obtained in a trial of the OX40 agonist ivuxolimab. The sequence was obtained from an adult with an advanced solid tumor such as melanoma, head and neck, liver or kidney cancer. The CDR3 region is CASSWGGGRVQPQHF. The CDR3 DNA sequence: TGTGCCAGCAGCTGGGGAGGGGGTCGGGTACAGCCCCAGCATTTT.